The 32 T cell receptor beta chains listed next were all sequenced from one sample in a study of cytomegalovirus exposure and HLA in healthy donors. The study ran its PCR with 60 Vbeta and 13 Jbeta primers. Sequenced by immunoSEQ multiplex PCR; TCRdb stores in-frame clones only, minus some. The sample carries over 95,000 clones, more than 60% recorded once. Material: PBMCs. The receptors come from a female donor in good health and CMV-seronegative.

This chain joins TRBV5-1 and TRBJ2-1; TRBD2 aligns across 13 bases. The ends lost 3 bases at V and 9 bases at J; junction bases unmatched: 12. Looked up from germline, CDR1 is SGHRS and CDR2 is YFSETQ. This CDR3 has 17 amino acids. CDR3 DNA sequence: TGCGCCAGCAGCTCGATCACGGGACTAGCGGGGTCTGGTGAGCAGTTCTTC. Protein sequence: CASSSITGLAGSGEQFF.

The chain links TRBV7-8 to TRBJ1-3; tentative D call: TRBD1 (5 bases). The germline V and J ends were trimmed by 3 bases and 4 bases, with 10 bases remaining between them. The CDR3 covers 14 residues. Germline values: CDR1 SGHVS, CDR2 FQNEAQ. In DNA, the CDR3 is TGTGCCAGCAGCTTCGGGGGAGGAGGAAACACCATATATTTT. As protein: CASSFGGGGNTIYF.

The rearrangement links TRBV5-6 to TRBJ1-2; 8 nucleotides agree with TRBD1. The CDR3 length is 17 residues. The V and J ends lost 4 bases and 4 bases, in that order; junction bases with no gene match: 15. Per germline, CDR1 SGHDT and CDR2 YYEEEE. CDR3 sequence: CASSPGTGVDVPYGYTF. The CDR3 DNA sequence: TGTGCCAGCAGCCCAGGGACAGGTGTGGACGTCCCCTATGGCTACACCTTC.

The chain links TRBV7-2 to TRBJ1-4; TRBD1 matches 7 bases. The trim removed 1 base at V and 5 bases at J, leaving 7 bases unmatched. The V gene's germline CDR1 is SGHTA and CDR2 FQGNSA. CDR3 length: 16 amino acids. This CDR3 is CASSLGGAGGNEKLFF. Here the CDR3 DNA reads TGTGCCAGCAGCTTAGGGGGGGCAGGGGGAAATGAAAAACTGTTTTTT.

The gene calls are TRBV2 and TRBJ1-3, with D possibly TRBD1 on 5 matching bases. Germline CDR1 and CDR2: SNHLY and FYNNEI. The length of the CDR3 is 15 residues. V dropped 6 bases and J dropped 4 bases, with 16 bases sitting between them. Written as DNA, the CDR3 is TGTGCCAGCAGGTCCTACTCACCAGGGGGAAACACCATATATTTT. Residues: CASRSYSPGGNTIYF.

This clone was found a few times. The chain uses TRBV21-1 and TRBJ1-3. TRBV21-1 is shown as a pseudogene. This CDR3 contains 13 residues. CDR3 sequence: CARLIGAGNTIYF. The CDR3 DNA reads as TGTGCCAGACTTATCGGGGCTGGAAACACCATATATTTT.

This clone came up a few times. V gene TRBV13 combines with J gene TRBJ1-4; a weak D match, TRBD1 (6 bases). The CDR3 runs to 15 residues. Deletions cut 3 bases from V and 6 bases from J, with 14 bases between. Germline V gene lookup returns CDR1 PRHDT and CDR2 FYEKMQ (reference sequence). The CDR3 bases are TGTGCCAGCAGCTTCGGGGGGCTGTTTGATGAAAAACTGTTTTTT. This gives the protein CASSFGGLFDEKLFF.

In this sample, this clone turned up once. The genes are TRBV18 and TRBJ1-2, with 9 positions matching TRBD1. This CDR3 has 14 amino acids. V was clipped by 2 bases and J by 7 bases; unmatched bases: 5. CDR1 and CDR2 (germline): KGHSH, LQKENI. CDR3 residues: CASSPGDRAGGYTF. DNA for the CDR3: TGTGCCAGCTCACCAGGGGACAGGGCTGGTGGCTACACCTTC.

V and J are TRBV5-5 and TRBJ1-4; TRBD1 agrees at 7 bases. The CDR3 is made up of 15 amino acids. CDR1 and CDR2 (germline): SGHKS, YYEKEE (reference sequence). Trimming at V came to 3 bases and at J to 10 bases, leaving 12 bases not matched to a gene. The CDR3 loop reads CASSSIGTDILKLFF. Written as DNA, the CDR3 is TGTGCCAGCAGCTCCATCGGGACAGATATCCTAAAACTGTTTTTT.

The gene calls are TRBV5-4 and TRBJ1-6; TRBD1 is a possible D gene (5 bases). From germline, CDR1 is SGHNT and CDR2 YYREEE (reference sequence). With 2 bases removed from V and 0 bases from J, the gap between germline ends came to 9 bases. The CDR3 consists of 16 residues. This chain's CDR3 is CASSLGGVSYNSPLHF. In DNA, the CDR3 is TGTGCCAGCAGCTTAGGAGGGGTCTCCTATAATTCACCCCTCCACTTT.

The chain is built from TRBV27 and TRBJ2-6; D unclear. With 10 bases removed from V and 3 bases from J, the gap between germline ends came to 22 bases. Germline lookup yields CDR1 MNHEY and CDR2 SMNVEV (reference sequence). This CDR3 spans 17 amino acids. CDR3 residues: CATLSRSQGFGANVLTF. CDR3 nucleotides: TGTGCCACCCTCTCCCGGAGCCAAGGTTTTGGGGCCAACGTCCTGACTTTC.

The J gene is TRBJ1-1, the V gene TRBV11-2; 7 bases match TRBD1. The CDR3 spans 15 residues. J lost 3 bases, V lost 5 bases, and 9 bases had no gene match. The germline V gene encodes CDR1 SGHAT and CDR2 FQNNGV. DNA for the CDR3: TGTGCCAGCAGCACACAGGGGCGAGGGGACACTGAAGCTTTCTTT. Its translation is CASSTQGRGDTEAFF.

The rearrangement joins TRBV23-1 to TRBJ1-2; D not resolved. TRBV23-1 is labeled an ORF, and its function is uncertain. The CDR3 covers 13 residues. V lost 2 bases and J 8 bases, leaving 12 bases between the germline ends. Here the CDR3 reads CASSQSGKVGYTF. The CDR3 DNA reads TGCGCCAGCAGTCAAAGCGGCAAGGTCGGCTACACCTTC.

The CDR3, as DNA: TGCGCCAGCAGCTTGGGGACAGGGGCGCAGTACTTC. Translation gives CASSLGTGAQYF. This chain links TRBV5-1 with TRBJ2-7, with 9 bases lining up with TRBD1. V was clipped by 0 bases and J by 9 bases; unmatched bases: 1. Germline-derived CDR1 and CDR2 are SGHRS and YFSETQ. The CDR3 spans 12 residues.

CDR3 sequence: CASSLNRDYEQYF. The CDR3 DNA reads as TGCGCCAGCAGCTTGAACAGGGACTACGAGCAGTACTTC. This chain uses TRBV5-1 with TRBJ2-7, with a weak D call TRBD1 (6 bases). The CDR3 runs 13 residues. Per germline, CDR1 SGHRS and CDR2 YFSETQ. Trimming took off 1 base at V and 3 bases at J, with 8 bases between the two ends.

The CDR3 region has the DNA TGTGCCAGCATGCAGGACACTAACAATCAGCCCCAGCATTTT. Encoded protein: CASMQDTNNQPQHF. The chain carries TRBV2 and TRBJ1-5; tentative D call: TRBD1 (5 bases). Trimming removed 7 bases at V and 3 bases at J, with 13 bases between. The CDR3 is 14 amino acids. The V gene's germline CDR1 is SNHLY and CDR2 FYNNEI.

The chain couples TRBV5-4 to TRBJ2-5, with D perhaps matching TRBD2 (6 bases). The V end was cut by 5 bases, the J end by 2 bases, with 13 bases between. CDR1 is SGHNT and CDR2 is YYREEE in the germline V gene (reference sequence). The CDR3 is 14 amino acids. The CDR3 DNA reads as TGTGCCAGCAGACGGGGGACTTTGCAAGAGACCCAGTACTTC. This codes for CASRRGTLQETQYF.

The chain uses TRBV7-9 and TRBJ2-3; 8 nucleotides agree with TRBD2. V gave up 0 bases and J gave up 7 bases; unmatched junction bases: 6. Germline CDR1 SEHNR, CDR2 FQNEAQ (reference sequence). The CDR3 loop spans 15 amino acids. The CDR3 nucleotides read TGTGCCAGCAGCTTAGCGACGGGGGGGCCGAATACGCAGTATTTT. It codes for CASSLATGGPNTQYF.

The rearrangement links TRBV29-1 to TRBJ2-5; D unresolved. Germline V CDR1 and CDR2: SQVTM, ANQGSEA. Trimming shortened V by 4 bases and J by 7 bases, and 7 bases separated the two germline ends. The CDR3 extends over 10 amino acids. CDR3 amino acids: CSVAFGTQYF. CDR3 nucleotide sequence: TGCAGCGTTGCCTTCGGGACCCAGTACTTC.

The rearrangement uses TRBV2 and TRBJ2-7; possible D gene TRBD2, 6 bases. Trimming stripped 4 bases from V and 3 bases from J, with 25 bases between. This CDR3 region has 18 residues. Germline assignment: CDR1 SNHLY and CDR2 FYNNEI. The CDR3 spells CASSVDKTFGTYLYEQYF. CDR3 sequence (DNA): TGTGCCAGCAGTGTAGATAAAACCTTCGGGACTTACCTCTACGAGCAGTACTTC.

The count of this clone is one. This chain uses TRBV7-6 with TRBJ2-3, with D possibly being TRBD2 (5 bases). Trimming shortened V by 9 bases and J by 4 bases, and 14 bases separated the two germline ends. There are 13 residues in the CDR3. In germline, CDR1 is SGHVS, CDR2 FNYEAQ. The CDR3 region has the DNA TGTGCCAGTACCCCCGGGGTTGCAGATACGCAGTATTTT. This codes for CASTPGVADTQYF.

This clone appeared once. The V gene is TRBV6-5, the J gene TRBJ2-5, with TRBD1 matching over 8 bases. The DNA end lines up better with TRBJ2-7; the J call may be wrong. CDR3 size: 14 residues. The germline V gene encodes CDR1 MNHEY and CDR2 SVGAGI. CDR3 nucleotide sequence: TGTGCCAGCAGTCCCCAGGGGGCGTCCTACGAGCAGTACTTC. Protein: CASSPQGASYEQYF.

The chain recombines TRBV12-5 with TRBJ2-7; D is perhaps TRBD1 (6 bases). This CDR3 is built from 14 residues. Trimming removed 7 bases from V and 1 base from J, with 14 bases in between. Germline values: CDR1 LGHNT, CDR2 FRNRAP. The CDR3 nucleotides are TGTGCTAGTGCTGGACTCGGACAGTCCTACGAGCAGTACTTC. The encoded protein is CASAGLGQSYEQYF.

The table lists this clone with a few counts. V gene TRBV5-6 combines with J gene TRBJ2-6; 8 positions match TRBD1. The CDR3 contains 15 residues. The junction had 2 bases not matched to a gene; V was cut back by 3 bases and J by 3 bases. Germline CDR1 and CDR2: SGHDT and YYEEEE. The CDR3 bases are TGTGCCAGCAGCTCAGGGGGCGGTGGGGCCAACGTCCTGACTTTC. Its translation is CASSSGGGGANVLTF.

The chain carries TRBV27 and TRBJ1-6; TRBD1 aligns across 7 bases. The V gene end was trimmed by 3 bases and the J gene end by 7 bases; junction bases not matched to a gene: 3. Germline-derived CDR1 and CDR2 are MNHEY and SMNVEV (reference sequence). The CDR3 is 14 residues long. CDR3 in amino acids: CASSFQGQNSPLHF. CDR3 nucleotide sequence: TGTGCCAGCAGTTTCCAGGGACAGAATTCACCCCTCCACTTT.

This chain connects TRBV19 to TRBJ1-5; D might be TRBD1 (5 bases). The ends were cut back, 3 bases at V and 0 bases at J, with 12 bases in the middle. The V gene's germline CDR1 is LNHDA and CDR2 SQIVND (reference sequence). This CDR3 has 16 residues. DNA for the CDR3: TGTGCCAGTAGTATTACAGGATCATATAGCAATCAGCCCCAGCATTTT. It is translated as CASSITGSYSNQPQHF. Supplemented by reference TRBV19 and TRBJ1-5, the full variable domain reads DGGITQSPKYLFRKEGQNVTLSCEQNLNHDAMYWYRQDPGQGLRLIYYSQIVNDFQKGDIAEGYSVSREKKESFPLTVTSAQKNPTAFYLCASSITGSYSNQPQHFGDGTRLSIL.

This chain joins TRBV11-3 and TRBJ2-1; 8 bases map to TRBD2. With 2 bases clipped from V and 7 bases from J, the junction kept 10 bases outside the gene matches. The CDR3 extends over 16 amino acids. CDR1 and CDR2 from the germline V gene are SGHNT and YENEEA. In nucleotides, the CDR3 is TGTGCCAGCAGCTTATCCCCTATTCGGGGGGGAAATGAGCAGTTCTTC. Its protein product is CASSLSPIRGGNEQFF.

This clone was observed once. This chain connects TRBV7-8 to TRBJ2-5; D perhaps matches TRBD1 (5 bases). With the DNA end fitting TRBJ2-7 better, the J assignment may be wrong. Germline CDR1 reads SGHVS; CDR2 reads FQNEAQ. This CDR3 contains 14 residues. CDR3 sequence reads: CASSPRAAGNEQYF. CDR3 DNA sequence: TGTGCCAGCAGCCCCCGGGCCGCAGGGAACGAGCAGTACTTC.

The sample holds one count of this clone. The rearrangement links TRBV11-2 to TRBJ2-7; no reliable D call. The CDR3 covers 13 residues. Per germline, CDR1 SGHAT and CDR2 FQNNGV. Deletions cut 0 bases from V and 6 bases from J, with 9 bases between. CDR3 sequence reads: CASSLDPQLEQYF. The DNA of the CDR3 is TGTGCCAGCAGCTTAGATCCCCAACTCGAGCAGTACTTC.

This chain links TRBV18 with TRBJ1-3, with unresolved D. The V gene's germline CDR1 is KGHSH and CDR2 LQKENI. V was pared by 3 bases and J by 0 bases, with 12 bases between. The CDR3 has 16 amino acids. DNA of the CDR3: TGTGCCAGCTCACCTTCTTTGTCCCCCTCTGGAAACACCATATATTTT. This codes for CASSPSLSPSGNTIYF.

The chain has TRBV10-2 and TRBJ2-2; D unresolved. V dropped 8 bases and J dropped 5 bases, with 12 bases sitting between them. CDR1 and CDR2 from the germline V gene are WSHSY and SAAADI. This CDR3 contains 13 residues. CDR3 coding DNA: TGCGCCAGCGGCACGACAAGAACCGGGGAGCTGTTTTTT. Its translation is CASGTTRTGELFF.

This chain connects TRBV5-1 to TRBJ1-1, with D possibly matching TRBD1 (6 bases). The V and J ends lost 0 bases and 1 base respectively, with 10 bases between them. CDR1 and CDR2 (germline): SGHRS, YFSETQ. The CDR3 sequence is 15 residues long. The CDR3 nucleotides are TGCGCCAGCAGCTTGGTTGGGGGCTCGAACACTGAAGCTTTCTTT. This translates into CASSLVGGSNTEAFF.